The sequence of this TCR beta chain was determined in a study of blood T cell repertoires in COVID-19. Trimming stripped 3 bases from V and 6 bases from J, with 14 bases between. CDR1 MDHEN and CDR2 SYDVKM come from the germline V gene. The CDR3 has 15 residues. Sequenced by immunoSEQ multiplex PCR; TCRdb stores in-frame clones only, minus some. The sample holds some 150,000 clones, 88% seen once. This clonotype originated in a woman aged 55-69 years with acute or convalescent COVID-19. Input material: peripheral blood. This chain links TRBV28 with TRBJ2-2; D unclear. This CDR3 reads CASSFGDEAPGELFF. The CDR3, as DNA: TGTGCCAGCAGTTTTGGCGATGAGGCTCCCGGGGAGCTGTTTTTT.